The 15 T cell receptor beta chains listed next were all sequenced from one sample in a study of T cell changes during pregnancy in multiple sclerosis. Assay: immunoSEQ multiplex PCR; the TCRdb copy retains only in-frame clones and omits some. The top ten hold approximately 0.98% of the sample, which has around 24,000 clones, around nine tenths seen once. This specimen consisted of CD4+ T cells from peripheral blood mononuclear cells, obtained in the second trimester of pregnancy. The receptors stem from a female donor in good health, enrolled as a control in a pregnancy study.

This chain uses TRBV7-2 with TRBJ2-3; possibly TRBD1 for D (5 bases). This CDR3 spans 14 amino acids. Germline assignment: CDR1 SGHTA and CDR2 FQGNSA. V was clipped by 5 bases and J by 5 bases, with 14 bases between them. CDR3 protein: CASSPTSRVDTQYF. CDR3 DNA sequence: TGTGCCAGCAGCCCGACTTCCAGGGTAGATACGCAGTATTTT.

This chain joins TRBV30 and TRBJ2-7; D is unresolved. The CDR3 totals 13 residues. The germline V gene has CDR1 GTSNPN and CDR2 SVGIG (reference sequence). The V and J ends lost 6 bases and 2 bases respectively, with 14 bases between them. For the CDR3, the DNA is TGTGCCTGTGGGCAGGTAAACACCTACGAGCAGTACTTC. Protein product: CACGQVNTYEQYF.

The rearrangement links TRBV28 to TRBJ2-7; the match to TRBD2 covers 11 bases. V lost 3 bases and J lost 7; bases outside the gene matches: 8. CDR1 and CDR2 from the germline V gene are MDHEN and SYDVKM. The CDR3 consists of 15 residues. The CDR3 protein is CASSLGLAAAWEQYF. The CDR3 DNA follows: TGTGCCAGCAGTTTGGGACTAGCGGCGGCGTGGGAGCAGTACTTC.

The chain employs TRBV11-2 and TRBJ2-1, with 10 nucleotides matching TRBD2. V gave up 0 bases and J gave up 6 bases; unmatched junction bases: 8. The CDR3 sequence is 17 residues long. CDR1 is SGHAT and CDR2 is FQNNGV in the germline V gene. Here the CDR3 reads CASSLDRAGGLSNEQFF. The CDR3 DNA reads as TGTGCCAGCAGCTTAGACCGAGCGGGGGGGCTTTCCAATGAGCAGTTCTTC.

The J gene is TRBJ2-3, the V gene TRBV9, with TRBD2 matching over 11 bases. The trim removed 4 bases at V and 6 bases at J, leaving 10 bases unmatched. CDR3 length: 16 amino acids. The germline CDR1 and CDR2 sequences are SGDLS and YYNGEE. CDR3 residues: CASSPFKLAGVDTQYF. CDR3 in DNA: TGTGCCAGCAGCCCCTTTAAACTAGCGGGAGTTGATACGCAGTATTTT.

The chain is built from TRBV15 and TRBJ1-1; 7 bases are a match to TRBD1. Germline V CDR1 and CDR2: LNHNV, YYDKDF (reference sequence). This CDR3 is 14 amino acids long. The junction had 3 bases not matched to a gene; V was cut back by 0 bases and J by 5 bases. The CDR3 DNA reads TGTGCCACCAGCAGAGACCTACAGGGGACTGAAGCTTTCTTT. Its translation: CATSRDLQGTEAFF.

The chain is built from TRBV5-1 and TRBJ1-1, with a tentative D call TRBD1 (6 bases). CDR3 length: 17 residues. The V end was cut by 4 bases, the J end by 4 bases, with 23 bases between. Germline assignment: CDR1 SGHRS and CDR2 YFSETQ. The CDR3 is CASSQRTNRAGGTEAFF. CDR3 bases: TGCGCCAGCAGCCAAAGAACAAACAGGGCGGGAGGCACTGAAGCTTTCTTT. Combining the CDR3 with reference TRBV5-1 and TRBJ1-1 gives the whole variable domain KAGVTQTPRYLIKTRGQQVTLSCSPISGHRSVSWYQQTPGQGLQFLFEYFSETQRNKGNFPGRFSGRQFSNSRSEMNVSTLELGDSALYLCASSQRTNRAGGTEAFFGQGTRLTVV.

Notes on this clone: Mismatch with germline at one junction end may stem from a read error. The rearrangement links TRBV6-1 to TRBJ1-2; D not certain. The V gene's germline CDR1 is MNHNS and CDR2 SASEGT. The CDR3 contains 14 residues. The CDR3, as DNA: TGTGCCAGCAGTGCCGAATACGGTTACTATGGCCACACCTTC. It translates to CASSAEYGYYGHTF.

The chain joins TRBV5-4 to TRBJ1-1; 10 bases match TRBD1. V was pared by 5 bases and J by 0 bases, with 10 bases of the junction left unmatched. This CDR3 contains 17 residues. Germline values: CDR1 SGHNT, CDR2 YYREEE (reference sequence). The CDR3 loop is CASRKGQGTFMNTEAFF. CDR3 DNA: TGTGCCAGCAGGAAGGGACAGGGGACATTCATGAACACTGAAGCTTTCTTT.

This clone was recorded a few times. The chain uses TRBV4-1 and TRBJ1-1; 7 bases line up with TRBD1. Germline CDR1 MGHRA, CDR2 YSYEKL. The CDR3 runs 14 residues. V was clipped by 1 base and J by 11 bases; unmatched bases: 10. CDR3 amino acids: CASSQAQDRARAFF. CDR3 nucleotides: TGCGCCAGCAGCCAAGCACAAGACAGGGCCCGCGCTTTCTTT.

This CDR3 is CASIPEGGYGYTF. CDR3 bases: TGTGCCAGCATCCCGGAGGGAGGCTATGGCTACACCTTC. The chain links TRBV5-6 to TRBJ1-2, with no clear D. Trimming shortened V by 6 bases and J by 4 bases, and 13 bases separated the two germline ends. In germline, CDR1 is SGHDT, CDR2 YYEEEE. This CDR3 spans 13 amino acids.

DNA of the CDR3: TGTGCATACAGGACTAGTCGCTCCTACGAGCAGTACTTC. Translated, it gives CAYRTSRSYEQYF. The chain couples TRBV30 to TRBJ2-7, with 7 bases that match TRBD2. This CDR3 has 13 amino acids. CDR1 GTSNPN and CDR2 SVGIG come from the germline V gene (reference sequence).

This chain connects TRBV9 to TRBJ1-6; weak D call: TRBD1 (5 bases). Germline CDR1 and CDR2: SGDLS and YYNGEE. The CDR3 spans 15 residues. V was clipped by 4 bases and J by 5 bases, with 13 bases between them. This chain's CDR3 is CASSLGPGNNSPLHF. CDR3 nucleotide sequence: TGTGCCAGCAGCCTAGGACCAGGGAATAATTCACCCCTCCACTTT.

This chain uses TRBV5-1 with TRBJ2-3; D possibly corresponds to TRBD2 (5 bases). Germline V gene lookup returns CDR1 SGHRS and CDR2 YFSETQ. Trimming stripped 7 bases from V and 2 bases from J, with 17 bases between. This CDR3 spans 15 amino acids. CDR3 sequence reads: CASRAGGRYTDTQYF. The CDR3 coding sequence is TGCGCCAGCCGCGCGGGTGGTAGATACACAGATACGCAGTATTTT.

This chain connects TRBV5-1 to TRBJ2-3; 14 bases agree with TRBD2. The CDR3 is made up of 20 amino acids. V trimming: 3 bases; J trimming: 5 bases; junction bases outside the gene matches: 17. In germline, CDR1 is SGHRS, CDR2 YFSETQ. CDR3: CASSWPPGTSGGQHGDTQYF. DNA for the CDR3: TGCGCCAGCAGCTGGCCTCCCGGGACTAGCGGGGGACAACACGGAGATACGCAGTATTTT.